Listed below are T cell receptor beta chains from one sample, sequenced in a study of shared clonotypes between healthy human individuals. Using immunoSEQ multiplex PCR, the repertoire was profiled, and TCRdb retains in-frame clones only, with some absent. Found here are millions of clones, 85% to 95% of them singletons; the top ten hold 0.13%. The sequenced material came from naive CD4+ T cells sorted from blood. The receptor source for this set is a man aged 18 to 30 in good health. The conserved cysteine and the conserved F or W are not part of the CDR3 here. The order of the fields is J gene, CDR3 length, V gene, CDR3 protein.

TRBJ1-4 | 13 | TRBV12-5 | ASAEGGSTNEKLF
TRBJ2-7 | 11 | TRBV6-1 | ASATVSAYEQY
TRBJ1-2 | 18 | TRBV27 | ASSFSPGHPPGGFNYGYT
TRBJ2-1 | 13 | TRBV6-6 | ASSYSKQGLDEQF
TRBJ2-7 | 14 | TRBV4-1 | ASSQDPDGSRGEQY
TRBJ2-7 | 13 | TRBV4-1 | ASSQDRGLTREQY
TRBJ2-7 | 11 | TRBV27 | ASSIAGTYEQY
TRBJ2-2 | 11 | TRBV7-7 | ASSAQGAGELF
TRBJ2-3 | 12 | TRBV4-1 | ASSKGELSDTQY
TRBJ2-1 | 13 | TRBV7-9 | ASSARLAGVNEQF
TRBJ2-7 | 11 | TRBV11-2 | ASSFRRELEQY
TRBJ2-3 | 14 | TRBV7-8 | ASSLPKREVRDTQY
TRBJ2-1 | 11 | TRBV30 | AWTESSYNEQF
TRBJ1-2 | 14 | TRBV25-1 | ASSANEGSRSYGYT
TRBJ1-4 | 13 | TRBV9 | ASSSRAWSNEKLF
TRBJ2-1 | 13 | TRBV11-2 | ASTILAGVYNEQF
TRBJ2-1 | 12 | TRBV4-3 | ASSQEDLNNEQF
TRBJ2-1 | 12 | TRBV6-5 | ASNAGTGINEQF
TRBJ1-6 | 12 | TRBV10-3 | AITERADNSPLH
TRBJ2-7 | 11 | TRBV5-1 | ASSLRRDYEQY
TRBJ2-4 | 12 | TRBV7-2 | ASSFAGTPAVQY
TRBJ2-3 | 13 | TRBV7-2 | ASSSGQISTDTQY
TRBJ2-3 | 12 | TRBV9 | ASSVEAGADTQY
TRBJ2-1 | 13 | TRBV7-8 | ASSSDRDSYNEQF
TRBJ2-3 | 14 | TRBV2 | ASRLGVSGFTDTQY
TRBJ1-1 | 11 | TRBV7-2 | ASSLLRMSEAF
TRBJ1-5 | 15 | TRBV6-1 | ASSEAITGVRNQPQH
TRBJ1-5 | 12 | TRBV5-6 | ASSQGTGNQPQH
TRBJ2-3 | 12 | TRBV5-1 | ASSQGTFEDTQY
TRBJ2-7 | 12 | TRBV7-2 | ASSFTAGAYEQY
TRBJ2-5 | 11 | TRBV27 | ASRPRGGETQY
TRBJ2-7 | 14 | TRBV5-1 | ASSLGGQGAHYEQY
TRBJ1-1 | 11 | TRBV6-5 | ASSYWRNTEAF
TRBJ2-1 | 15 | TRBV7-9 | ASSRPGLAGGNNEQF
TRBJ2-7 | 13 | TRBV5-1 | ASSLGVSGTYEQY
TRBJ1-1 | 11 | TRBV18 | ASSGGVNTEAF
TRBJ1-2 | 11 | TRBV6-5 | ASSRGEGGGYT
TRBJ1-4 | 11 | TRBV18 | ASSPPGPEKLF
TRBJ1-6 | 11 | TRBV28 | ATSGEGASPLH
TRBJ2-6 | 16 | TRBV19 | ASSPLTGGSAGANVLT
TRBJ2-7 | 12 | TRBV7-9 | ASSLPGVTYEQY
TRBJ1-2 | 9 | TRBV9 | ASTGNNGYT
TRBJ2-1 | 14 | TRBV7-2 | ASSLASGSSYNEQF
TRBJ1-5 | 14 | TRBV28 | ASSSPGSRNNQPQH
TRBJ2-7 | 14 | TRBV6-6 | ASSGTKWEDSYEQY
TRBJ2-6 | 13 | TRBV28 | ASRGQGSGANVLT
TRBJ1-1 | 11 | TRBV30 | AWSRQGATEAF
TRBJ1-1 | 11 | TRBV11-2 | ASSLRGNTEAF
TRBJ1-1 | 12 | TRBV30 | AWSYDRGNTEAF
TRBJ2-7 | 12 | TRBV18 | ASARAGGAYEQY
TRBJ1-5 | 11 | TRBV5-6 | ASSFRDFQPQH
TRBJ1-1 | 15 | TRBV6-1 | ASSEALGALGNTEAF
TRBJ1-4 | 11 | TRBV9 | ASSVAPGLELF
TRBJ2-5 | 13 | TRBV10-1 | ASSPSKRDVETQY
TRBJ1-4 | 13 | TRBV7-9 | ASSPPGQHNEKLF
TRBJ1-1 | 12 | TRBV7-8 | ASSSDRPYTEAF
TRBJ2-5 | 13 | TRBV5-6 | ASSSGLASFETQY
TRBJ1-1 | 12 | TRBV9 | ASSATGANTEAF
TRBJ1-4 | 12 | TRBV7-2 | ASSLGGAGEKLF